This T cell receptor (beta chain) was profiled in a study of PD-1 blockade in classical Hodgkin lymphoma (dated by TCRdb to about 2020). For the study in its entirety: Nivolumab dosing was 3 mg/kg intravenously every 2 weeks, continuing until either disease progression or unacceptable toxicity. The study used CyTOF and TCR beta sequencing to define a peripheral blood immune signature of response to PD-1 blockade in classical Hodgkin lymphoma.

Points the paper makes about the study in general: Baseline TCR diversity was reported to be lower in newly diagnosed patients than in healthy donors and to be lower still in relapsed/refractory patients. Only a single clinical trial cohort was studied, and what caused the repertoire differences, possibly disease activity or prior therapy, remained undefined. A significant rise by C4D1 was seen in CD4+ but not CD8+ TCR diversity (p=0.0027 vs p=0.16), with the rise being most apparent in complete responders (p=0.02). Among trial patients, those achieving complete response had baseline diversity similar to that of newly diagnosed patients, while diversity was significantly lower in partial responders and progressors. Patients starting nivolumab less than 1 year after ASCT had lower diversity and were excluded from later analyses to avoid confounding by immune reconstitution.

On this clone itself: Its specific antigen is unknown. One base away there is no much larger clone; base qualities are not given.

CDR1 and CDR2 are drawn from the germline V gene: SGHDN, FVKESK. The cysteine opens and the phenylalanine closes a CDR3 of 18 amino acids. The sequence is cut down to CDR3 DNA, 54 bases in frame from base 1. The junction shows trimming of 2 bases on V and 1 base on J, and the gene matches do not reach 9 bases of it. The Qiagen DNeasy kit was used to extract genomic DNA both from unsorted PBMCs and from the negatively selected CD4+ and CD8+ fractions. TCR beta CDR3 regions were amplified by immunoSEQ multiplex PCR using primers annealing to V and J segments. Amplification bias was minimized using a synthetic immune receptor repertoire, and residual bias was removed computationally after sequencing. The published analysis was carried out like this. Custom Python scripts were used to quantify repertoire diversity as the Shannon entropy index. The unsorted, CD4+ and CD8+ repertoires were each analyzed separately, with the exception of combined analyses, where CD4+ and CD8+ sequences were merged in silico. Clonal expansion was defined as a frequency increase of at least 2-fold after treatment compared with C1D1, and clones undetected at baseline were assigned a pseudocount of 0.5. Clones with 0 or 1 copy at C1D1 were classified as singleton clones, and clones with 2 or more copies were classified as non-singleton clones. Clones expanded in unsorted samples were assigned a CD4+, CD8+ or unknown annotation through matching of protein sequences in sorted samples from the same patient. Diversity changes from C1D1 to C4D1 were tested in paired samples using Wilcoxon tests. TCRdb took this table from immuneACCESS and kept in-frame rearrangements with V and J called. Such tables lack part of the clones; where checked against another copy, unresolved V genes explain under half of the gap, and the rest is unexplained. V, J and clone size derive from that table, while D and trimming were established from the DNA sequence. A total of 96,000 or so clones appear in this sample, 93% of them only once. The leading ten clones occupy 2% of the sample.

In light of the paper, this sample's time point label describes: cycle 4 day 1 (C4D1), after about 6 weeks of nivolumab. Relapse after autologous stem cell transplantation had occurred in all trial patients, and cohorts A, B and C were distinguished by prior brentuximab vedotin exposure. The trial cohort was composed of 56 patients with relapsed/refractory classical Hodgkin lymphoma, for whom complete response, partial response or progressive disease was recorded as best overall response. In the multi-cohort phase II CheckMate 205 trial, trial patients received single-agent nivolumab. An independent review committee assessed best overall response by applying the 2007 International Working Group response criteria. Trial PBMCs were collected immediately before nivolumab initiation (C1D1) and during therapy at cycle 2 day 1 and cycle 4 day 1. Peripheral blood was collected in 8 mL Vacutainer Cell Preparation Tubes, from which PBMCs were isolated by centrifugation and then cryopreserved.

This specimen consisted of peripheral blood mononuclear cells (PBMCs), obtained before the fourth cycle of nivolumab. The TCR originated in a human donor with classical Hodgkin lymphoma. The rearranged chain carries TRBV14 and TRBJ2-3; TRBD1 fits 10 bases in the junction. The CDR3 amino acid sequence is: CASSQTLRQGAGTDTQYF. The DNA sequence follows: TGTGCCAGCAGCCAAACGTTGAGACAGGGGGCCGGCACAGATACGCAGTATTTT.